The 18 T cell receptor beta chains listed next were all sequenced from one sample in a study of T cells in Graves' hyperthyroidism and ophthalmopathy. RNA transcripts yielded amplified TCR beta CDR3 regions. First-round RT-PCR targeting the TCR CDR3 was performed with the HTBI primer set. TCRdb reanalysed the multiplex PCR reads using MiXCR and keeps one entry per CDR3 protein. This sample has fewer than 650,000 distinct CDR3 sequences, with roughly 14% found just once. The specimen was blood. Receptors were obtained from a woman aged 40 to 55 with Graves' ophthalmopathy.

This clonotype has at least ten counts. The chain carries TRBV6-5 and TRBJ1-2; 7 nucleotides agree with TRBD1. Per the germline V gene, CDR1 is MNHEY and CDR2 is SVGAGI. This CDR3 comprises 14 residues. The trim removed 6 bases at V and 12 bases at J, leaving 16 bases unmatched. CDR3 in amino acids: CASRPSGTVRFHTF. DNA for the CDR3: TGTGCCAGCAGGCCCTCGGGGACAGTAAGATTCCACACCTTC.

This chain's CDR3 is CASSIWDRGTNTEAFF. The CDR3 DNA sequence: TGTGCCAGTAGTATCTGGGATCGGGGAACGAACACTGAAGCTTTCTTT. The chain links TRBV19 to TRBJ1-1, with D hard to call. This CDR3 is built from 16 residues. V lost 3 bases and J 1 base, leaving 15 bases between the germline ends. CDR1 LNHDA and CDR2 SQIVND come from the germline V gene (reference sequence).

The rearrangement links TRBV6-1 to TRBJ1-1; 11 bases are shared with TRBD1. The CDR3 extends over 14 amino acids. The germline gives CDR1 MNHNS, CDR2 SASEGT. After removal of 6 bases from V and 5 bases from J, the junction contained 5 bases not matched to a gene. CDR3 sequence (DNA): TGTGCCAGCAGCCCGGACAGGGGGCGGACTGAAGCTTTCTTT. This translates into CASSPDRGRTEAFF.

This clonotype occurred many times. V usage is TRBV29-1 and J usage is TRBJ1-6, with D uncertain. This CDR3 comprises 13 residues. V gave up 5 bases and J gave up 7 bases, with 12 bases separating them. Germline values: CDR1 SQVTM, CDR2 ANQGSEA. CDR3 nucleotide sequence: TGCAGCGTTTCAGAGACGTTGAATTCACCCCTCCACTTT. Its protein product is CSVSETLNSPLHF.

This clonotype was detected ten times or more. This chain links TRBV7-2 with TRBJ2-7, with D unresolved. Trimming shortened V by 3 bases and J by 2 bases, and 11 bases separated the two germline ends. This CDR3 is built from 14 residues. Germline V gene sequence: CDR1 SGHTA, CDR2 FQGNSA. CDR3 DNA sequence: TGTGCCAGCAGCTTCCCCGGCGGTACCTACGAGCAGTACTTC. As protein: CASSFPGGTYEQYF.

In this sample, this clonotype turned up many times. J is TRBJ2-5 and V is TRBV12-3 or TRBV12-4, with D perhaps TRBD1 or TRBD2 (7 bases each). The CDR3 length is 14 residues. V lost 6 bases and J 6 bases, leaving 17 bases between the germline ends. The CDR3 DNA reads TGTGCCAGCAGCCAGGGGGAGGGGTGGCAGACCCAGTACTTC. Translation gives CASSQGEGWQTQYF.

This clonotype was seen repeatedly, ten times or more. The rearrangement uses TRBV11-1 and TRBJ2-5, with 11 bases aligning to TRBD1. This CDR3 spans 14 amino acids. Germline-derived CDR1 and CDR2 are SGHAT and FQDESV (reference sequence). The CDR3: CPGRTGGGLETQYF. The CDR3 nucleotides read TGTCCTGGACGGACAGGGGGCGGTCTGGAGACCCAGTACTTC. Full variable domain (missing parts from reference TRBV11-1 and TRBJ2-5): EAEVAQSPRYKITEKSQAVAFWCDPISGHATLYWYRQILGQGPELLVQFQDESVVDDSQLPKDRFSAERLKGVDSTLKIQPAELGDSAMYLCPGRTGGGLETQYFGPGTRLLVL.

V usage is TRBV29-1 and J usage is TRBJ2-2; 7 bases fit TRBD1. In germline, CDR1 is SQVTM, CDR2 ANQGSEA. The CDR3 is 15 amino acids. V was pared by 3 bases and J by 8 bases, with 12 bases of the junction left unmatched. CDR3 sequence: CSVDATGQPEGELFF. The CDR3 nucleotides are TGCAGCGTTGACGCCACGGGACAGCCGGAAGGGGAGCTGTTTTTT.

Ten or more counts support this clonotype. The chain is built from TRBV12-3 or TRBV12-4 and TRBJ1-6; a possible D gene is TRBD1 (5 bases). The length of the CDR3 is 14 residues. V lost 3 bases and J lost 10, with 13 bases in between. The CDR3 region has the DNA TGTGCCAGCAGTTTCCAGGGTTGGGAGTCACCCCTCCACTTT. Its protein product is CASSFQGWESPLHF.

This clonotype was seen at least ten times. The rearrangement joins TRBV15 to TRBJ1-2; the D gene is possibly TRBD1 (6 bases). Germline assignment: CDR1 LNHNV and CDR2 YYDKDF (reference sequence). The CDR3 consists of 17 residues. V was clipped by 1 base and J by 13 bases, with 28 bases between them. The CDR3 bases are TGTGCCACCAGCAGAGGCTTTGCAGGACAGAAAGGGGGGTTCTGCACCTTC. This codes for CATSRGFAGQKGGFCTF. Looking up the rest from reference TRBV15 and TRBJ1-2 gives the full variable domain: DAMVIQNPRYQVTQFGKPVTLSCSQTLNHNVMYWYQQKSSQAPKLLFHYYDKDFNNEADTPDNFQSRRPNTSFCFLDIRSPGLGDTAMYLCATSRGFAGQKGGFCTFGSGTRLTVV.

This clonotype was recorded at least ten times. This chain uses TRBV28 with TRBJ2-7, with 7 nucleotides matching TRBD2. The CDR3 sequence is 14 residues long. V dropped 9 bases and J dropped 0; count of bases not matched to a gene: 8. In germline, CDR1 is MDHEN, CDR2 SYDVKM. This chain's CDR3 is CASQGGTYSYEQYF. DNA of the CDR3: TGTGCCAGTCAGGGAGGGACTTACTCCTACGAGCAGTACTTC.

Ten or more counts support this clonotype. V is TRBV28 and J is TRBJ1-6; D uncertain. CDR1 MDHEN and CDR2 SYDVKM come from the germline V gene. Trimming stripped 3 bases from V and 10 bases from J, with 10 bases between. The CDR3 length is 13 residues. In nucleotides, the CDR3 is TGTGCCAGCAGTTTGCTCAACCCGTCACCCCTCCACTTT. Translated, it gives CASSLLNPSPLHF.

V is TRBV4-3 and J is TRBJ2-2; D unresolved. Germline V gene sequence: CDR1 LGHNA, CDR2 YSLEER. This CDR3 is 14 amino acids long. V dropped 4 bases and J dropped 4 bases, with 10 bases sitting between them. The CDR3 sequence: CASSPTGLTGELFF. DNA of the CDR3: TGCGCCAGCAGCCCCACCGGGCTCACCGGGGAGCTGTTTTTT.

This clonotype was picked up many times. This chain links TRBV20-1 with TRBJ2-7; no reliable D call. With 4 bases removed from V and 2 bases from J, the gap between germline ends came to 9 bases. This CDR3 has 12 residues. Germline loops: CDR1 DFQATT, CDR2 SNEGSKA (reference sequence). The CDR3 sequence is CSAISPTYEQYF. Written as DNA, the CDR3 is TGCAGTGCTATCTCCCCGACCTACGAGCAGTACTTC.

This clonotype was detected many times. The rearrangement joins TRBV7-8 to TRBJ2-7, with TRBD1 identical over 7 bases. Looked up from germline, CDR1 is SGHVS and CDR2 is FQNEAQ. The CDR3 is 13 residues long. Germline trimming cut 7 bases from V and 9 bases from J; bases unmatched to any gene: 12. CDR3 region: CASNTPDRAGQYF. DNA of the CDR3: TGTGCCAGCAACACCCCCGACAGGGCGGGGCAGTACTTC.

This clonotype was seen a handful of times. The chain is built from TRBV18 and TRBJ2-1, with 13 bases that match TRBD2. The CDR3 spans 15 residues. Looked up from germline, CDR1 is KGHSH and CDR2 is LQKENI. J lost 8 bases, V lost 4 bases, and 5 bases had no gene match. The CDR3 sequence is CASSRTSGSEYEQFF. In nucleotides, the CDR3 is TGTGCCAGCTCACGGACTAGCGGGAGTGAGTATGAGCAGTTCTTC.

This clonotype was detected ten times or more. V is TRBV19 and J is TRBJ1-5; 11 nucleotides agree with TRBD1. Trimming removed 7 bases from V and 4 bases from J; junction bases left unmatched: 6. This CDR3 spans 15 amino acids. CDR1 is LNHDA, CDR2 SQIVND, per germline (reference sequence). In DNA, the CDR3 is TGTGCCAGTAATCCCGGGACAGGGGGAAATCAGCCCCAGCATTTT. Translation gives CASNPGTGGNQPQHF.

This clonotype occurred many times. The chain joins TRBV28 to TRBJ1-2; TRBD1 is a possible D gene (5 bases). CDR1 is MDHEN and CDR2 is SYDVKM in the germline V gene. CDR3 length: 16 residues. Deletions cut 1 base from V and 4 bases from J, with 16 bases between. The CDR3 DNA is TGTGCCAGCAGTTTATATACCCTGCGGCAGGGCTATGGCTACACCTTC. Translation: CASSLYTLRQGYGYTF.